This TCR beta chain appears in the sequencing data of a study of T cells after posttransplantation cyclophosphamide. Notes on the study in general: Recipient CMV seropositivity and CMV reactivation strongly tracked TRB clonality. Donor-recipient repertoire similarity was low at 1-2 months, rising over year one. Tissue-infiltrating T cells from skin or gut overlapped little with blood T cells.

Cyclophosphamide on days +3 and +4 followed busulfan-fludarabine conditioning and a marrow graft. Clones were sequenced by immunoSEQ multiplex PCR, and TCRdb holds only the in-frame ones, with some missing. The data contain 15,000 to 20,000 clones, about 85% of them singletons. Germline CDR1 is LGHNA and CDR2 is YNFKEQ. V lost 2 bases, J lost 7 bases, and 11 bases stayed unmatched. The CDR3 length is 17 residues. About this clone: The antigen is unknown.

This specimen consisted of PBMCs, obtained after allogeneic stem cell transplant with posttransplant cyclophosphamide. The clonotype originates from a female patient in her 40s who received an allogeneic stem cell transplant from a related donor, was CMV-positive, and had no GVHD. Some of the T cells might come from the graft donor. The chain has TRBV4-2 and TRBJ1-2, with 12 positions matching TRBD1. The CDR3 region has the DNA TGTGCCAGCAGCCAAACCCGGGACAGGGGGCGCGCGACTGGCTACACCTTC. As protein: CASSQTRDRGRATGYTF.